The clone carrying this TCR beta chain was recorded a few times. No antigen is known for it. Here immunoSEQ multiplex PCR was the method, and the copy in TCRdb shows in-frame clones only, minus some. Of fewer than 150,000 clones in the sample, 88% are singletons; the top ten hold around 6%. This entry comes from a study of T cell responses to AZD1222 COVID-19 vaccine. Broader study findings: Recipients of two AZD1222 doses showed rising Spike-specific TCR breadth and depth. Mapped onto spike, vaccine-associated CD4 TCRs spanned it and were dominant at 160-218 and 743-854.

This specimen was peripheral blood, taken 28 days after the second AZD1222 dose. This clonotype was obtained from an adult who received the AZD1222 COVID-19 vaccine.

CDR3 in DNA: TGTGCCAGCAGCTTGGACAGGACAGGGCCCCAGCATTTT. As protein: CASSLDRTGPQHF. The chain carries TRBV5-6 and TRBJ1-5; TRBD1 agrees at 7 bases. Per germline, CDR1 SGHDT and CDR2 YYEEEE. Trimming removed 0 bases from V and 9 bases from J; junction bases left unmatched: 3. This CDR3 has 13 residues.